Listed below are T cell receptor beta chains from one sample, sequenced in a study of shared T cell receptors in the human thymus. Assay used: immunoSEQ multiplex PCR; TCRdb lists only in-frame clones, some missing. This sample has under 450,000 clones, with just under 95% found just once. The sequenced sample was thymocytes. Source of these receptors: a human donor. CDR3s include the opening cysteine and the closing phenylalanine or tryptophan. A D gene is named only where the DNA matches it firmly. Not all rows give a size; the values are once, few, many and, for expanded clones, a class.

TRBV4-3	-	TRBJ1-4	-	CASSQTIIRATNEKLFF	TGCGCCAGCAGCCAAACCATCATAAGGGCAACTAATGAAAAACTGTTTTTT
TRBV9	-	TRBJ2-1	TRBD2	CASSVAGLAGINEQFF	TGTGCCAGCAGCGTAGCGGGACTAGCGGGAATCAATGAGCAGTTCTTC
TRBV5-1	-	TRBJ1-2	TRBD1	CASSEPGQGFLYYGYTF	TGCGCCAGCAGCGAACCGGGACAGGGGTTCTTGTACTATGGCTACACCTTC
TRBV6-4	-	TRBJ2-3	-	CASSDTTSVDTQYF	TGTGCCAGCAGTGACACCACTTCGGTTGATACGCAGTATTTT
TRBV27	-	TRBJ2-5	TRBD1	CASSLFVLDRARETQYF	TGTGCCAGCAGTTTATTCGTCCTCGACAGGGCTCGAGAGACCCAGTACTTC
TRBV7-2	-	TRBJ1-5	TRBD1	CASSPPDGTGFSNQPQHF	TGTGCCAGCAGCCCCCCCGACGGGACAGGGTTTAGCAATCAGCCCCAGCATTTT
TRBV28	-	TRBJ1-5	-	CASSPPREAGDYRNQPQHF	TGTGCCAGCAGCCCCCCTCGCGAGGCAGGGGATTATAGAAATCAGCCCCAGCATTTT
TRBV15	-	TRBJ1-5	-	CATSSGALQPQHF	TGTGCCACCAGCAGTGGGGCCCTTCAGCCCCAGCATTTT
TRBV5-5	-	TRBJ2-3	-	CASSLLLERLITDTQYF	TGTGCCAGCAGCCTCCTCCTGGAGCGCCTGATAACAGATACGCAGTATTTT
TRBV5-5	-	TRBJ2-5	-	CASSPVGGLEETQYF	TGTGCCAGCAGCCCAGTTGGGGGGCTGGAAGAGACCCAGTACTTC
TRBV7-9	-	TRBJ2-5	-	CASTPGSGSPTSVRETQYF	TGTGCCAGCACTCCGGGCTCCGGGAGTCCCACCTCCGTTCGGGAGACCCAGTACTTC
TRBV4-1	-	TRBJ2-7	-	CASSLGDEQYF	TGCGCCAGCAGCCTCGGGGACGAGCAGTACTTC
TRBV2	-	TRBJ1-1	TRBD1	CASSVRTGDTEAFF	TGTGCCAGCAGCGTTCGGACAGGTGACACTGAAGCTTTCTTT
TRBV5-6	once	TRBJ2-7	-	CANSATGISYEQYF	TGTGCCAACAGCGCCACAGGGATAAGCTACGAGCAGTACTTC
TRBV29-1	-	TRBJ2-2	-	CSVRTEGTGELFF	TGCAGCGTCCGGACAGAGGGCACCGGGGAGCTGTTTTTT
TRBV7-3	-	TRBJ2-1	TRBD2	CASSLSPEIAGVGEQFF	TGTGCCAGCAGCTTAAGTCCTGAGATAGCGGGAGTAGGTGAGCAGTTCTTC
TRBV11-3	-	TRBJ2-1	TRBD2	CASSLGLAGGKTCHNEQFF	TGTGCCAGCAGCTTAGGGCTAGCGGGAGGGAAGACTTGCCACAATGAGCAGTTCTTC
TRBV27	-	TRBJ1-1	-	CASSLQGRNTEAFF	TGTGCCAGCAGTCTACAGGGTAGGAACACTGAAGCTTTCTTT
TRBV5-6	-	TRBJ2-7	TRBD2	CASSQGVGLAAHEQYF	TGTGCCAGCAGCCAGGGGGTGGGACTAGCAGCACACGAGCAGTACTTC
TRBV6-1	few	TRBJ1-1	-	CASRPRTMNTEAFF	TGTGCCAGCAGACCCAGGACTATGAACACTGAAGCTTTCTTT
TRBV27	once	TRBJ1-3	-	CASSLLLGNTIYF	TGTGCCAGCAGTTTACTACTGGGAAACACCATATATTTT
TRBV30	-	TRBJ2-7	-	CAWARAYEQYF	TGTGCATGGGCCCGGGCCTACGAGCAGTACTTC
TRBV29-1	once	TRBJ1-2	TRBD1	CSVGQGIYGYTF	TGCAGCGTAGGACAGGGAATCTATGGCTACACCTTC
TRBV5-1	-	TRBJ1-3	-	CASSLEGLRSSGNTIYF	TGCGCCAGCAGCTTGGAGGGGTTGCGGAGCTCTGGAAACACCATATATTTT
TRBV30	-	TRBJ2-1	TRBD1	CAWSALTGGSYNEQFF	TGTGCCTGGAGTGCCCTCACAGGGGGCTCCTACAATGAGCAGTTCTTC
TRBV4-2	-	TRBJ2-1	TRBD1	CASSLTGGSLVNEQFF	TGTGCCAGCAGTCTCACAGGGGGTAGTCTTGTCAATGAGCAGTTCTTC
TRBV18	-	TRBJ2-5	-	CASSPPEQETQYF	TGTGCCAGCTCACCACCTGAACAAGAGACCCAGTACTTC
TRBV27	-	TRBJ2-7	-	CASSSDPRSAYEQYF	TGTGCCAGCAGTTCCGACCCTCGAAGTGCCTACGAGCAGTACTTC
TRBV2	-	TRBJ2-5	TRBD2	CASSPGLAGVQETQYF	TGTGCCAGCAGTCCGGGACTAGCGGGAGTTCAAGAGACCCAGTACTTC
TRBV30	few	TRBJ1-1	-	CAWKTHRNTEAFF	TGTGCCTGGAAGACACATAGGAACACTGAAGCTTTCTTT
TRBV28	-	TRBJ1-1	-	CASRPLGGTGYEAFF	TGTGCCAGCAGGCCCCTTGGGGGTACAGGGTATGAAGCTTTCTTT
TRBV6-1	-	TRBJ1-5	-	CASSERAGGRDQPQHF	TGTGCCAGCAGTGAAAGGGCGGGAGGGAGGGACCAGCCCCAGCATTTT
TRBV4-2	-	TRBJ1-5	-	CASSPVHAGGMGNQPQHF	TGTGCCAGCAGCCCTGTTCACGCAGGCGGGATGGGGAATCAGCCCCAGCATTTT
TRBV30	-	TRBJ2-7	-	CAWSVPGYEQYF	TGTGCCTGGAGTGTACCGGGGTACGAGCAGTACTTC
TRBV6-6	once	TRBJ2-7	-	CASSPPGGLPEQYF	TGTGCCAGCAGCCCACCAGGGGGGCTGCCCGAGCAGTACTTC
TRBV28	-	TRBJ2-3	TRBD2	CASSLIRREGADTQYF	TGTGCCAGCAGTTTAATTCGACGGGAGGGGGCAGATACGCAGTATTTT
TRBV5-4	-	TRBJ1-1	-	CASSSSHPPNTEAFF	TGTGCCAGCAGCTCCAGTCACCCGCCGAACACTGAAGCTTTCTTT
TRBV7-9	-	TRBJ2-7	-	CASSLLGGSSYEQYF	TGTGCCAGCAGCTTACTGGGGGGCAGCTCCTACGAGCAGTACTTC
TRBV28	-	TRBJ1-5	TRBD1	CASSWGWDRARRNQPQHF	TGTGCCAGCAGTTGGGGATGGGACAGGGCCCGTCGCAATCAGCCCCAGCATTTT
TRBV4-3	once	TRBJ2-2	-	CASSQDAGIGNTGELFF	TGCGCCAGCAGCCAAGATGCAGGGATCGGGAACACCGGGGAGCTGTTTTTT
TRBV11-3	-	TRBJ2-5	TRBD2	CASSLGLAGAVQETQYF	TGTGCCAGCAGCTTAGGACTAGCGGGAGCGGTGCAGGAGACCCAGTACTTC
TRBV27	-	TRBJ2-6	-	CASSLRGPPSGANVLTF	TGTGCCAGCAGTTTAAGGGGTCCGCCCTCTGGGGCCAACGTCCTGACTTTC
TRBV28	-	TRBJ2-3	TRBD1	CASSYGDRGGTDTQYF	TGTGCCAGCAGTTATGGGGACAGGGGCGGCACAGATACGCAGTATTTT
TRBV7-9	-	TRBJ2-1	TRBD2	CASRREDPYGEQFF	TGTGCCAGCAGGCGGGAGGACCCATACGGTGAGCAGTTCTTC
TRBV15	-	TRBJ2-1	-	CATSRDSWTPEQFF	TGTGCCACCAGCAGAGATTCCTGGACCCCCGAGCAGTTCTTC
TRBV2	once	TRBJ2-7	TRBD2	CATREGTPDDEQYF	TGTGCCACCAGGGAGGGGACGCCAGACGACGAGCAGTACTTC
TRBV10-2	-	TRBJ2-1	-	CASSSVSYNEQFF	TGCGCCAGCAGTTCAGTCTCCTACAATGAGCAGTTCTTC
TRBV6-1	-	TRBJ1-2	TRBD1	CASSEEGGGTGDGYTF	TGTGCCAGCAGTGAAGAAGGGGGCGGGACAGGGGATGGCTACACCTTC
TRBV11-3	-	TRBJ2-7	-	CASSLQPGYEQYF	TGTGCCAGCAGCCTTCAGCCCGGATACGAGCAGTACTTC
TRBV10-1	-	TRBJ1-1	TRBD1	CASSESMTGRNTEAFF	TGCGCCAGCAGTGAGTCCATGACAGGGAGGAACACTGAAGCTTTCTTT
TRBV6-5	-	TRBJ2-1	TRBD2	CASGTSGRPHEQFF	TGTGCCAGCGGGACTAGCGGGAGGCCCCATGAGCAGTTCTTC
TRBV28	-	TRBJ2-2	-	CASSFGGDGELFF	TGTGCCAGCAGTTTTGGGGGAGACGGGGAGCTGTTTTTT
TRBV5-4	-	TRBJ1-3	-	CASSIWDRLNGNTIYF	TGTGCCAGCAGCATCTGGGACCGACTGAATGGAAACACCATATATTTT
TRBV19	-	TRBJ2-2	TRBD2	CASSIATSTELFF	TGTGCCAGTAGTATAGCGACTAGCACGGAGCTGTTTTTT
TRBV7-8	-	TRBJ1-2	-	CASSLGQGFRYYGYTF	TGTGCCAGCAGCTTAGGGCAGGGGTTCCGCTACTATGGCTACACCTTC
TRBV28	-	TRBJ1-4	-	CASSPNPPATNEKLFF	TGTGCCAGCAGCCCTAATCCCCCTGCAACTAATGAAAAACTGTTTTTT
TRBV2	-	TRBJ2-7	-	CASRRPGAYEQYF	TGTGCCAGCAGGAGGCCAGGGGCCTACGAGCAGTACTTC